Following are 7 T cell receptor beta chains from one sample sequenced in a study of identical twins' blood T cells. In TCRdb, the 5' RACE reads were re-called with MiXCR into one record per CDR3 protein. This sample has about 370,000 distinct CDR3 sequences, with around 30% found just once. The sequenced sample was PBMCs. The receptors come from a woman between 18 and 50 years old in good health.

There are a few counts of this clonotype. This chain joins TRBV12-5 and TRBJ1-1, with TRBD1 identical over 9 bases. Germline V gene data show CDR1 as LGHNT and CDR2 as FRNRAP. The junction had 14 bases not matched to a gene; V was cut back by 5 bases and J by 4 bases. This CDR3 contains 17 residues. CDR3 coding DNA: TGTGCTAGTGGTCGCTTTGGACAGGGGCGGGGGAGCACTGAAGCTTTCTTT. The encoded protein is CASGRFGQGRGSTEAFF.

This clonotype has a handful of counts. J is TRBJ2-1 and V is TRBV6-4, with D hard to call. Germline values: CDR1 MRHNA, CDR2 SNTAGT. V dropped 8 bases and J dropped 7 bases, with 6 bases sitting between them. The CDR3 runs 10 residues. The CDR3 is CASDWNEQFF. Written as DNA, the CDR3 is TGTGCCAGCGATTGGAATGAGCAGTTCTTC.

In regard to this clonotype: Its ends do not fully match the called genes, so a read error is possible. The CDR3 protein is CASSFYRDERFF. The CDR3 bases are TGTGCCAGCAGCTTCTATAGAGATGAGCGGTTCTTC. The chain couples TRBV7-2 to TRBJ2-1; D gene unclear. CDR1 and CDR2 from the germline V gene are SGHTA and FQGNSA. The CDR3 loop spans 12 amino acids.

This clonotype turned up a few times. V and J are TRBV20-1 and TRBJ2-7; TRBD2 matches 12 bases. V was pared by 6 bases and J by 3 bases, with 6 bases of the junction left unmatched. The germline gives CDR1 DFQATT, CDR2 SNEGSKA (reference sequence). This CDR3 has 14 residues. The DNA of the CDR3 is TGCAGTGCCCAGAGGACTAGCGGGATCTACGAGCAGTACTTC. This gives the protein CSAQRTSGIYEQYF.

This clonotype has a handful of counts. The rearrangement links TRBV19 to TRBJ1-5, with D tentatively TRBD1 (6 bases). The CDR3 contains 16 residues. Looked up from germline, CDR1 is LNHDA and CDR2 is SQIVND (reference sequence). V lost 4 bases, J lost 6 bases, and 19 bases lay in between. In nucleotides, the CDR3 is TGTGCCAGTAGTACAAACCCCCAGGGGTTAAGTCAGCCCCAGCATTTT. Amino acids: CASSTNPQGLSQPQHF. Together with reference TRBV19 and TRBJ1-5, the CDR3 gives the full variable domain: DGGITQSPKYLFRKEGQNVTLSCEQNLNHDAMYWYRQDPGQGLRLIYYSQIVNDFQKGDIAEGYSVSREKKESFPLTVTSAQKNPTAFYLCASSTNPQGLSQPQHFGDGTRLSIL.

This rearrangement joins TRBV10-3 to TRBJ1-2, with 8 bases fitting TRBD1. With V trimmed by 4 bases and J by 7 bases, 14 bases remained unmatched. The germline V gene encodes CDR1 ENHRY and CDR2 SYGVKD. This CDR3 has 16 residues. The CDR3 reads CAISGKTMGQDFGYTF. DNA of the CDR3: TGTGCCATCAGTGGGAAGACCATGGGACAGGATTTTGGCTACACCTTC.

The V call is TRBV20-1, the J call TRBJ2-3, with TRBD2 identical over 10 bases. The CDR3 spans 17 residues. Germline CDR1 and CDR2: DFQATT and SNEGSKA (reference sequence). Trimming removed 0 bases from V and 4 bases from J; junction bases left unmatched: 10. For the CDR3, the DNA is TGCAGTGCTAGAGATAGCGGGGGGAGAATGGGGGCAGATACGCAGTATTTT. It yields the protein CSARDSGGRMGADTQYF.